The rows below give T cell receptor beta chains drawn from one sample of a study of control samples from healthy donors and cancer patients. Clones were sequenced by immunoSEQ multiplex PCR, and TCRdb holds only the in-frame ones, with some missing. Of roughly 180,000 clones listed, around 90% are singletons. The sample comprised blood. The receptors were gathered from a woman aged 35 to 49 in good health. Each CDR3 is given without its conserved first and last residue. D genes are given only for firm matches.

v_gene: TRBV2; d_gene: -; CDR3aa: ARIGPDTQY
v_gene: TRBV6-5; d_gene: TRBD1; CDR3aa: ASSTGQPSEQY
v_gene: TRBV9; d_gene: -; CDR3aa: ASSLNTGELF
v_gene: TRBV24-1; d_gene: -; CDR3aa: ATRTRESCGYT
v_gene: TRBV21-1; d_gene: -; CDR3aa: RVLAGGNLYEQY
v_gene: TRBV7-2; d_gene: TRBD1; CDR3aa: ASSLGQFTDTQY
v_gene: TRBV19; d_gene: -; CDR3aa: ASSIDREGVNQPQH
v_gene: TRBV2; d_gene: -; CDR3aa: ASSKDGVGPPLH
v_gene: TRBV12-5; d_gene: -; CDR3aa: ASGPGGTGELF
v_gene: TRBV18; d_gene: TRBD1; CDR3aa: ASSPLLGQGQETQY
v_gene: TRBV6-5; d_gene: TRBD1; CDR3aa: ASSLRDRGAYEQY
v_gene: TRBV19; d_gene: -; CDR3aa: ASSVGGLWEAF
v_gene: TRBV27; d_gene: TRBD1; CDR3aa: ASTTHPGTGFTEAF
v_gene: TRBV5-1; d_gene: TRBD1; CDR3aa: ASSYGQGKAGELF
v_gene: TRBV27; d_gene: TRBD1; CDR3aa: ASSLSPGQYNSPLH
v_gene: TRBV4-1; d_gene: -; CDR3aa: ASSQDRSYEQY
v_gene: TRBV5-6; d_gene: TRBD1; CDR3aa: ASSTGTAYEQY
v_gene: TRBV6-5; d_gene: TRBD1; CDR3aa: ASTGTGNYGYT
v_gene: TRBV18; d_gene: -; CDR3aa: ASSPKMDREAF
v_gene: TRBV2; d_gene: TRBD1; CDR3aa: ASSGGTGNEKLF
v_gene: TRBV19; d_gene: -; CDR3aa: ASSMGRYEFYGYT
v_gene: TRBV5-1; d_gene: -; CDR3aa: ASSEGGSEEQF
v_gene: TRBV24-1; d_gene: -; CDR3aa: ATSDFDKEGRGVGELF